These T cell receptor beta chains were read from a single sample in a study of cytomegalovirus exposure and HLA in healthy donors. TCRdb's copy holds only in-frame clones and misses some; the assay was immunoSEQ multiplex PCR. Of more than 150,000 clones listed, roughly 84% are singletons. Sequenced: PBMCs. The origin of the receptors is a boy under 18 in good health and CMV-seronegative. Both conserved end residues are part of each CDR3. A D gene is named only where the DNA matches it firmly. Where a row states a size, it is once, few, many or the class of an expanded clone; other rows omit it.

>NA|TRBJ2-1|TRBV6-5|TRBD2
TGTGCCAGCAGTAGGACTAGCGGGGAAGAGCAGTTCTTC
CASSRTSGEEQFF
>NA|TRBJ1-1|TRBV7-8|NA
TGTGCCAGCAGCTTATTATTTATACAGGCTGAAGCTTTCTTT
CASSLLFIQAEAFF
>once|TRBJ2-2|TRBV27|NA
TGTGCCAGCGGTTGGCAGACGAACACCGGGGAGCTGTTTTTT
CASGWQTNTGELFF
>NA|TRBJ1-5|TRBV7-9|TRBD1
TGTGCCAGCAGCCCCGACGGAACAGGGGCTTTCAGCAATCAGCCCCAGCATTTT
CASSPDGTGAFSNQPQHF
>few|TRBJ2-7|TRBV9|TRBD1
TGTGCCAGCAGCGTAGGACAGGGGGGCGAGCAGTACTTC
CASSVGQGGEQYF
>few|TRBJ2-5|TRBV5-4|NA
TGTGCCAGCAGCTTGTCGGAGACCCAGTACTTC
CASSLSETQYF
>NA|TRBJ1-2|TRBV9|TRBD1
TGTGCCAGCAGCCCGAACCCCGGGACAGAGTATGGCTACACCTTC
CASSPNPGTEYGYTF
>NA|TRBJ2-5|TRBV7-9|TRBD1
TGTGCCAGCAGGGTTGAGGGACAGGGGCAAGAGACCCAGTACTTC
CASRVEGQGQETQYF
>once|TRBJ2-1|TRBV10-3|TRBD2
TGTGCCATCTCGCAACTAGCGGGGCGGCTGCCTTCCTACAATGAGCAGTTCTTC
CAISQLAGRLPSYNEQFF
>NA|TRBJ1-4|TRBV28|NA
TGTGCCAGCAGTTTCCGGCCAGGGTCGAAAGAAAAACTGTTTTTT
CASSFRPGSKEKLFF
>NA|TRBJ1-4|TRBV10-3|NA
TGTGCCATCAGTGAGAAACAGGGTGGAAATGAAAAACTGTTTTTT
CAISEKQGGNEKLFF
>NA|TRBJ1-2|TRBV5-6|NA
TGTGCCAGCAGCTATATCCGGGATTCCTATGGCTACACCTTC
CASSYIRDSYGYTF
>NA|TRBJ1-4|TRBV5-1|NA
TGCGCCAGCAGCTTCGGTGGGGCAGGGGTAAATGAAAAACTGTTTTTT
CASSFGGAGVNEKLFF
>NA|TRBJ2-1|TRBV11-2|TRBD1
TGTGCCAGCAGCTTATCCTCAGGGGGCTATGAGCAGTTCTTC
CASSLSSGGYEQFF
>NA|TRBJ1-1|TRBV2|TRBD1
TGTGCCAGCAGTGAAGCTGTGGGACAGGGCGGTGACACTGAAGCTTTCTTT
CASSEAVGQGGDTEAFF
>NA|TRBJ1-6|TRBV5-1|NA
TGCGCCAGCAGCTTGGTAGTTGCGGGAACCTATAATTCACCCCTCCACTTT
CASSLVVAGTYNSPLHF
>NA|TRBJ1-1|TRBV27|NA
TGTGCCAGCACCTCCGGGAGGTTGAACACTGAAGCTTTCTTT
CASTSGRLNTEAFF
>few|TRBJ1-1|TRBV27|NA
TGTGCCAGCAGTCGAAACAGGGCTGGCACTGAAGCTTTCTTT
CASSRNRAGTEAFF
>NA|TRBJ2-5|TRBV2|NA
TGTGCCAGCAGTCCAGATCAGGGGGGGACCCAGTACTTC
CASSPDQGGTQYF
>once|TRBJ2-7|TRBV6-1|TRBD2
TGTGCCAGCAGTGAAGCATGGGTAGCGGGAGTCCACGAGCAGTACTTC
CASSEAWVAGVHEQYF
>NA|TRBJ2-3|TRBV11-2|NA
TGTGCCAGCAGCTTAAGTACTTCTAGCACAGATACGCAGTATTTT
CASSLSTSSTDTQYF
>NA|TRBJ1-2|TRBV2|TRBD1
TGTGCCAGCAGTGTGACAGGGCGCTACACCTTC
CASSVTGRYTF
>NA|TRBJ2-2|TRBV5-1|TRBD1
TGCGCCAGCAGTACAGGGGGCGTCGACACCGGGGAGCTGTTTTTT
CASSTGGVDTGELFF
>NA|TRBJ2-5|TRBV29-1|TRBD2
TGCAGCGCATCTAGCGGGGGGTTTGCAGAGACCCAGTACTTC
CSASSGGFAETQYF
>NA|TRBJ2-1|TRBV6-5|NA
TGTGCCAGCGTTGAGGGGGAATCCTACAATGAGCAGTTCTTC
CASVEGESYNEQFF
>few|TRBJ2-1|TRBV29-1|NA
TGCAGCGTGGCCACAGGGACCTACAATGAGCAGTTCTTC
CSVATGTYNEQFF
>NA|TRBJ2-7|TRBV7-9|NA
TGTGCCAGCAGCTTTGGACAGCCGTCCTACGAGCAGTACTTC
CASSFGQPSYEQYF
>NA|TRBJ1-2|TRBV5-1|NA
TGCGCCAGCAGCTTGGCGGACAGCTATGGCTACACCTTC
CASSLADSYGYTF
>NA|TRBJ2-1|TRBV4-1|TRBD2
TGCGCCAGCAGCCGGACTAGCCCAGACAATGAGCAGTTCTTC
CASSRTSPDNEQFF
>NA|TRBJ2-5|TRBV5-1|TRBD2
TGCGCCAGCAGCTTGGCTTCTATAGCGGGGGCCCCTTTAGAGACCCAGTACTTC
CASSLASIAGAPLETQYF
>NA|TRBJ2-3|TRBV4-1|TRBD2
TGCGCCAGCAGCCAAGTAGCGGGGACTAGCACAGATACGCAGTATTTT
CASSQVAGTSTDTQYF
>NA|TRBJ2-7|TRBV5-1|NA
TGCGCCAGCAGCTCCCGGACTGGCTACGAGCAGTACTTC
CASSSRTGYEQYF
>once|TRBJ1-2|TRBV18|TRBD1
TGTGCCAGCTCACCACCAAGAAGAGGCAGGGGGCAGTTTGGCTACACCTTC
CASSPPRRGRGQFGYTF
>NA|TRBJ2-7|TRBV4-1|TRBD1
TGCGCCAGCAGCCACGTTCCGACAGGGAAGGCCCTGATCCAGTACTTC
CASSHVPTGKALIQYF
>NA|TRBJ2-7|TRBV19|TRBD2
TGTGCCAGTAGGCGTAGGCGGGAGAAAGGCGAGCAGTACTTC
CASRRRREKGEQYF
>NA|TRBJ2-7|TRBV13|NA
TGTGCCAGCAGCACCTCAGGGGACGAGCAGTACTTC
CASSTSGDEQYF
>NA|TRBJ1-5|TRBV5-8|NA
TGTGCCAGCAGCTTGGCGGGACAACTTCAGCCCCAGCATTTT
CASSLAGQLQPQHF
>NA|TRBJ2-2|TRBV14|NA
TGTGCCAGCAGCCAATTGGGTGGGCAGGGCACCGGGGAGCTGTTTTTT
CASSQLGGQGTGELFF
>NA|TRBJ1-1|TRBV5-4|TRBD1
TGTGCCAGCAGCTTGGGAAAGGGGGCTGGGGGCACTGAAGCTTTCTTT
CASSLGKGAGGTEAFF
>NA|TRBJ1-3|TRBV6-5|NA
TGTGCCAGCAGTTACTCGAAGGGGATGGCTGGAAACACCATATATTTT
CASSYSKGMAGNTIYF
>NA|TRBJ2-3|TRBV7-3|NA
TGTGCCAGCAGCTCGTTCGGGGGTCCGGGTACGCAGTATTTT
CASSSFGGPGTQYF
>NA|TRBJ1-2|TRBV28|TRBD1
TGTGCCAGCAGTTTTGGGGACAGGAGCCTATATGGCTACACCTTC
CASSFGDRSLYGYTF
>once|TRBJ2-6|TRBV27|TRBD1
TGTGCCAGCAGTCCCGGGACAGGGGTGTCTGGGGCCAACGTCCTGACTTTC
CASSPGTGVSGANVLTF
>NA|TRBJ1-3|TRBV7-9|NA
TGTGCCAGCACCACAGGGAATCTGCCCTCTGGAAACACCATATATTTT
CASTTGNLPSGNTIYF
>NA|TRBJ2-7|TRBV27|NA
TGTGCCAGCAGTTTAAGGGGGGGCTCTTGGGGATACGAGCAGTACTTC
CASSLRGGSWGYEQYF
>NA|TRBJ1-3|TRBV7-3|NA
TGTGCCAGCAGTTTCAGGGCGGGAACCAAAGCCTCTGGAAACACCATATATTTT
CASSFRAGTKASGNTIYF
>NA|TRBJ2-3|TRBV7-9|TRBD1
TGTGCCAGCAGCGCGGACAGGGTCACAGATACGCAGTATTTT
CASSADRVTDTQYF
>NA|TRBJ1-1|TRBV19|NA
TGTGCCAGTAGTATAACGCGGCAGAACACTGAAGCTTTCTTT
CASSITRQNTEAFF
>NA|TRBJ2-2|TRBV7-9|NA
TGTGCCAGCAGGGAATACAGAGACACCGGGGAGCTGTTTTTT
CASREYRDTGELFF
>NA|TRBJ2-7|TRBV5-1|NA
TGCGCCAGCAGCTTGGCCGATAGGACTATCTCCTACGAGCAGTACTTC
CASSLADRTISYEQYF
>few|TRBJ2-1|TRBV10-3|NA
TGTGCCATCAGTGTCCGCGGCGGGGGCGATGAGCAGTTCTTC
CAISVRGGGDEQFF
>NA|TRBJ2-1|TRBV5-4|TRBD1
TGTGCCAGCAGCCTCCCGGGACAGGGGGGCAATGAGCAGTTCTTC
CASSLPGQGGNEQFF
>NA|TRBJ2-1|TRBV7-9|NA
TGTGCCAGCAGCGAAGGGGGATCTTACAATGAGCAGTTCTTC
CASSEGGSYNEQFF
>NA|TRBJ1-2|TRBV30|TRBD1
TGTGCCTTTTTATATCAGGGGACAGATGGCTACACCTTC
CAFLYQGTDGYTF
>NA|TRBJ2-7|TRBV5-4|NA
TGTGCCAGCAGCTTGCAGCGGGCGGCGCGGCAAAACTACGAGCAGTACTTC
CASSLQRAARQNYEQYF
>NA|TRBJ2-5|TRBV5-8|TRBD1
TGTGCCAGCAGCTCCAGGACAGGGCAGGCCTTTCACGAGACCCAGTACTTC
CASSSRTGQAFHETQYF
>NA|TRBJ2-7|TRBV30|NA
TGTGCCGGGGCTCGGGACGAGCAGTACTTC
CAGARDEQYF
>NA|TRBJ1-1|TRBV5-1|TRBD1
TGCGCCAGCAGCAAAGGGGACAGGGGGAAAGGTACTGAAGCTTTCTTT
CASSKGDRGKGTEAFF
>NA|TRBJ1-1|TRBV5-1|NA
TGCGCCAGCAACAGTACGGTCACTGAAGCTTTCTTT
CASNSTVTEAFF